The clone carrying this T cell receptor (beta chain) came up a few times. As yet, its antigen is unknown. The sample is drawn from a study of cytomegalovirus exposure and HLA in healthy donors. Notes on the study in general: The authors assumed roughly uniform sequencing depth across donors for presence/absence analyses. Being productive about 90% or about 30% of the time was typical of most TCR beta V segments in an earlier analysis. TCR beta chains numbering approximately 150 were designated cytomegalovirus-associated. Looking again later, the authors saw that most CMV-associated TCR beta chains seemed HLA-restricted.

V lost 3 bases, J lost 14 bases, and 26 bases lay in between. Germline V gene lookup returns CDR1 SGHDT and CDR2 YYEEEE. The CDR3 runs 15 residues. PCR amplification relied on 60 Vbeta primers (plus 13 Jbeta primers). This table comes from immunoSEQ multiplex PCR, and its TCRdb copy is limited to in-frame clones, with some not included. The sample shows about 90,000 clones, about 73% of them seen only once. This clonotype was sampled from a woman aged 40 to 50 in good health and CMV-seropositive. V and J are TRBV5-6 and TRBJ1-1; D unclear. The sequencing input was PBMCs. The CDR3 loop is CASSSGGRVGPGWFF. The CDR3 DNA reads TGTGCCAGCAGCTCGGGTGGGAGGGTTGGCCCGGGATGGTTCTTT.